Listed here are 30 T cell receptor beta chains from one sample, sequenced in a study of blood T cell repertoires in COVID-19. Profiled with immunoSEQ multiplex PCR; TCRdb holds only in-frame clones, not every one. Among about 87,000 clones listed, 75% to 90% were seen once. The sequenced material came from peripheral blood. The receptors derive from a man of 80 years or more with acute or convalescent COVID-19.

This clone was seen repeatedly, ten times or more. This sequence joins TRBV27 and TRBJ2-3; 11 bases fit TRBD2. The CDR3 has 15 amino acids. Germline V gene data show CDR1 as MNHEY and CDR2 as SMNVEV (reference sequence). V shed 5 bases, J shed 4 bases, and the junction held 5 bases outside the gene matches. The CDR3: CASSDSGRAADTQYF. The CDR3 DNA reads TGTGCCAGCAGTGATAGCGGGAGGGCCGCAGATACGCAGTATTTT.

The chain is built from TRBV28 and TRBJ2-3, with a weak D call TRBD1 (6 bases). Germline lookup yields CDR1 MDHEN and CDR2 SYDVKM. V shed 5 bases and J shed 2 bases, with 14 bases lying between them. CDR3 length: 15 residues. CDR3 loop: CASSPMDSYTDTQYF. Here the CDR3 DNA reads TGTGCCAGCAGTCCCATGGACAGTTACACAGATACGCAGTATTTT.

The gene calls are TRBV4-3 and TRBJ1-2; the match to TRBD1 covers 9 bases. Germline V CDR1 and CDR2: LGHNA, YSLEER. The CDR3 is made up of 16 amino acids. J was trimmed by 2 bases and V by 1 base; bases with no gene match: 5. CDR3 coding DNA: TGCGCCAGCAGCCAAGCCGGGACAGGGACCAACTATGGCTACACCTTC. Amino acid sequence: CASSQAGTGTNYGYTF.

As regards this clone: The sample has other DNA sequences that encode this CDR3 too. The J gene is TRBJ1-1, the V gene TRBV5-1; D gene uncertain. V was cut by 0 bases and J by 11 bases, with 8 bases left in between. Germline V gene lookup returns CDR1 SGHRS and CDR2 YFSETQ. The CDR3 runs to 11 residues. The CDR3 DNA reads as TGCGCCAGCAGCTTGGCTGGGGAGGCTTTCTTT. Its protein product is CASSLAGEAFF.

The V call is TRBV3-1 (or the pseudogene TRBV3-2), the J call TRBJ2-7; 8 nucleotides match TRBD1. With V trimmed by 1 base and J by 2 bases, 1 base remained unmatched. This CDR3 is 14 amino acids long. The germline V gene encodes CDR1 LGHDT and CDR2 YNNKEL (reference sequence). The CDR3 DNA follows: TGTGCCAGCAGCCAAGCAGGGGGCCCCTACGAGCAGTACTTC. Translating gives CASSQAGGPYEQYF.

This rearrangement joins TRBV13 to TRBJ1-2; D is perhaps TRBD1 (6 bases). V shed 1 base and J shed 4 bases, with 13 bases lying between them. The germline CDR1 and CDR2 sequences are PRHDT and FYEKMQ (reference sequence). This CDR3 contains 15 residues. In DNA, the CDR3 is TGTGCCAGCAGCTTAGACAGGGTGAGAAGCTATGGCTACACCTTC. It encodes CASSLDRVRSYGYTF.

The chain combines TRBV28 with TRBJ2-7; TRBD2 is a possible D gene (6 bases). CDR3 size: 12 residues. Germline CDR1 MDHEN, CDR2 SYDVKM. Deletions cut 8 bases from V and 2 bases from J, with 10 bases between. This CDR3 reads CASRSGTYEQYF. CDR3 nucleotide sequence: TGTGCCAGCCGTAGCGGAACCTACGAGCAGTACTTC.

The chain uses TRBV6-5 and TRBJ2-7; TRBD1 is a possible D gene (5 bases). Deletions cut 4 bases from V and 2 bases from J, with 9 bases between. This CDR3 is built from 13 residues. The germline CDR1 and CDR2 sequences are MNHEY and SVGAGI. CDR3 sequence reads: CASSSRGPYEQYF. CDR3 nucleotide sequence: TGTGCCAGCAGTTCTAGGGGCCCCTACGAGCAGTACTTC.

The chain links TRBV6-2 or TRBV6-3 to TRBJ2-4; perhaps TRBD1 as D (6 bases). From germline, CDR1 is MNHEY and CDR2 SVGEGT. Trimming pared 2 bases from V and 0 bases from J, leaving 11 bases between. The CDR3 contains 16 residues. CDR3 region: CASSYGDRLAKNIQYF. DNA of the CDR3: TGTGCCAGCAGTTACGGTGACAGGTTAGCCAAAAACATTCAGTACTTC.

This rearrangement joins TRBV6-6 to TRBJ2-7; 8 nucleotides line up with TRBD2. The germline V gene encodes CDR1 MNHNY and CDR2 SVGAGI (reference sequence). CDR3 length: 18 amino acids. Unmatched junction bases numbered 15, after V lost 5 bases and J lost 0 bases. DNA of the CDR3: TGTGCCAGCAGTCCACGCCCTTTCGTAAGCGGGAGCTCCTACGAGCAGTACTTC. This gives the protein CASSPRPFVSGSSYEQYF.

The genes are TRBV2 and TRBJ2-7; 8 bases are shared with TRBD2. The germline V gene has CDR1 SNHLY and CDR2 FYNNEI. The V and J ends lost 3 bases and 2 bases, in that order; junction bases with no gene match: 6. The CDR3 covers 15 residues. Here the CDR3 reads CASSEGRGEPYEQYF. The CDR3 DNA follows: TGTGCCAGCAGTGAGGGGCGGGGGGAGCCCTACGAGCAGTACTTC.

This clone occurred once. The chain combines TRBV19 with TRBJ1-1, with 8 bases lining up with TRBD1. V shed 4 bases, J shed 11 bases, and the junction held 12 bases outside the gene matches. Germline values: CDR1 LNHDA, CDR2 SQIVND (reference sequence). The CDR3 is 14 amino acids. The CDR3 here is CASSRDRLSLGAFF. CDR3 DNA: TGTGCCAGTAGTAGGGACAGGCTCTCCCTGGGGGCTTTCTTT.

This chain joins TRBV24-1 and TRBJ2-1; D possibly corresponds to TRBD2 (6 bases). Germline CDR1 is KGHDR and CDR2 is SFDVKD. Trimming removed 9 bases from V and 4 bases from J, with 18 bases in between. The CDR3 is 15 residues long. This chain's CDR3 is CATGSTGAPYNEQFF. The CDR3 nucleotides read TGTGCCACCGGTTCAACGGGAGCCCCATACAATGAGCAGTTCTTC.

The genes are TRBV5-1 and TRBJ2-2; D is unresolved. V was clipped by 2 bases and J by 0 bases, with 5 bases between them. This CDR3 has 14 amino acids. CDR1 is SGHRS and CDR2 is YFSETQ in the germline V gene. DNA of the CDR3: TGCGCCAGCAGCTTAACAACGAACACCGGGGAGCTGTTTTTT. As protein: CASSLTTNTGELFF. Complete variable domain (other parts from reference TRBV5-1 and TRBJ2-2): KAGVTQTPRYLIKTRGQQVTLSCSPISGHRSVSWYQQTPGQGLQFLFEYFSETQRNKGNFPGRFSGRQFSNSRSEMNVSTLELGDSALYLCASSLTTNTGELFFGEGSRLTVL.

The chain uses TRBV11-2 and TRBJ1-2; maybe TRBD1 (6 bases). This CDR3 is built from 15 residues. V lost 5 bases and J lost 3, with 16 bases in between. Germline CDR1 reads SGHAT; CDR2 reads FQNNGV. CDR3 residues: CASSLRRSGDYGYTF. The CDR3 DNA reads TGTGCCAGCAGCCTACGGCGTTCAGGGGACTATGGCTACACCTTC.

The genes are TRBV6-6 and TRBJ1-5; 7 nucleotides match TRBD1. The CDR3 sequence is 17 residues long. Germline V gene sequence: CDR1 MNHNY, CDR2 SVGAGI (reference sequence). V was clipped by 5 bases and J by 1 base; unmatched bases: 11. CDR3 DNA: TGTGCCAGCAGTCTCGACAGGGTATGGAGCAGCAATCAGCCCCAGCATTTT. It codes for CASSLDRVWSSNQPQHF.

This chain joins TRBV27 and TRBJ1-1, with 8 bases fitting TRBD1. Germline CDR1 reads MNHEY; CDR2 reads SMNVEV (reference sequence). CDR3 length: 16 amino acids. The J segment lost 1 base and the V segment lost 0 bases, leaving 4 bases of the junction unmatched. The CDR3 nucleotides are TGTGCCAGCAGTTTATCGTGGGACAGGCAGAACACTGAAGCTTTCTTT. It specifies CASSLSWDRQNTEAFF.

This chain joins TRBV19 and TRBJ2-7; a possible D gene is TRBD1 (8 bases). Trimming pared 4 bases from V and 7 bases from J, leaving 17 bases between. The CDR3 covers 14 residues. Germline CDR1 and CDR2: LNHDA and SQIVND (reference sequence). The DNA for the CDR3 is TGTGCCAGTAGTACTTCTCACAGGGGGGGTGAGCAGTACTTC. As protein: CASSTSHRGGEQYF.

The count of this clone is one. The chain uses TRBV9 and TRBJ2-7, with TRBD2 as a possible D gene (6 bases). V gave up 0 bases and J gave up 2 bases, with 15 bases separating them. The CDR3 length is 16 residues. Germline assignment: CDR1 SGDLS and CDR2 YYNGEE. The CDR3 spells CASSVEGTRGAYEQYF. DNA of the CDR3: TGTGCCAGCAGCGTAGAAGGAACGCGGGGCGCCTACGAGCAGTACTTC.

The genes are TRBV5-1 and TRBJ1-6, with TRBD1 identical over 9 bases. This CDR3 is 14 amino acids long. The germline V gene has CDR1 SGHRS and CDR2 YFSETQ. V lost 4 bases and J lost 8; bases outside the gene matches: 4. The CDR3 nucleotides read TGCGCCAGCAGCCTGACAGGGGGAGATTCACCCCTCCACTTT. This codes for CASSLTGGDSPLHF.

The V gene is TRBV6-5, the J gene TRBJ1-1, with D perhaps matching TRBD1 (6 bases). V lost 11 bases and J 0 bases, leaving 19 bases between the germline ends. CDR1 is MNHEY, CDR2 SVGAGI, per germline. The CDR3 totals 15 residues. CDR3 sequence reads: CASLRGAFMNTEAFF. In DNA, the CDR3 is TGTGCCTCTCTCCGGGGGGCCTTTATGAACACTGAAGCTTTCTTT.

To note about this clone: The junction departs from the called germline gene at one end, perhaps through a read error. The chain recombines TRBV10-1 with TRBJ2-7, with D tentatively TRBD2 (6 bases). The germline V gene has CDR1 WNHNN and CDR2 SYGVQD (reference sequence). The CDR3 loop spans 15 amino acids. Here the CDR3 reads CASSESRLGSHEQYF. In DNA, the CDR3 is TGCGCCAGCAGTGAGTCCAGACTAGGCTCCCACGAGCAGTACTTC.

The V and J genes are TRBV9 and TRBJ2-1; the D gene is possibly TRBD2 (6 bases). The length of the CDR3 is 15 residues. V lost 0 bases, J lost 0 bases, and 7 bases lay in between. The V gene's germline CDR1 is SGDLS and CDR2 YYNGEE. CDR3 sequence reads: CASSVDSGSYNEQFF. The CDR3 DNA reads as TGTGCCAGCAGCGTAGATAGCGGCTCCTACAATGAGCAGTTCTTC.

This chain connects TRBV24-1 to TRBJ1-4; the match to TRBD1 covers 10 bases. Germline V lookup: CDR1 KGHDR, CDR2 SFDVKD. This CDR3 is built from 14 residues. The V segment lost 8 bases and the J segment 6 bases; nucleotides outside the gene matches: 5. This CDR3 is CATIGTGEDEKLFF. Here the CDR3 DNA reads TGTGCCACCATCGGGACAGGGGAGGATGAAAAACTGTTTTTT.

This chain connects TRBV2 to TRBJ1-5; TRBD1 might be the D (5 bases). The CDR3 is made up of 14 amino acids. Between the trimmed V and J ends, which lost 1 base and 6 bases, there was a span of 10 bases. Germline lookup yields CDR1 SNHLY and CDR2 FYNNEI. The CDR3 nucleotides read TGTGCCAGCAGTGAAGGGAGGGGCGGTCAGCCCCAGCATTTT. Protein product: CASSEGRGGQPQHF.

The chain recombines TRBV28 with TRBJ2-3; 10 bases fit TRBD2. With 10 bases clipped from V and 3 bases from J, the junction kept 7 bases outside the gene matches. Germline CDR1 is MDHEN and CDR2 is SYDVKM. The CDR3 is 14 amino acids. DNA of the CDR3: TGTGCCATCGTAAGCGGGAGGGTTACAGATACGCAGTATTTT. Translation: CAIVSGRVTDTQYF.

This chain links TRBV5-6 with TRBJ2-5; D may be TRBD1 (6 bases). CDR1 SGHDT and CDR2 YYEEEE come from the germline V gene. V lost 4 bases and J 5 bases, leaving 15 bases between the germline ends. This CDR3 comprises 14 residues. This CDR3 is CASSGGQTWETQYF. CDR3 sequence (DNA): TGTGCCAGCAGCGGAGGACAGACGTGGGAGACCCAGTACTTC.

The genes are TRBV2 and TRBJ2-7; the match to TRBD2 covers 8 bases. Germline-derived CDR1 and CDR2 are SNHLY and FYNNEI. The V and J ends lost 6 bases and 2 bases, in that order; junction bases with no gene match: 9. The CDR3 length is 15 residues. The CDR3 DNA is TGTGCCAGCAGCCCAAGACTAGCGACCGCCTACGAGCAGTACTTC. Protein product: CASSPRLATAYEQYF.

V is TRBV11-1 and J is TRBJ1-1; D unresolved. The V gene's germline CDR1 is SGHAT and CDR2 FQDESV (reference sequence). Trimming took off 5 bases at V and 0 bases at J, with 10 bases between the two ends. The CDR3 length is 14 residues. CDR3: CASSPPVMNTEAFF. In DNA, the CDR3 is TGTGCCAGCAGCCCTCCGGTAATGAACACTGAAGCTTTCTTT.

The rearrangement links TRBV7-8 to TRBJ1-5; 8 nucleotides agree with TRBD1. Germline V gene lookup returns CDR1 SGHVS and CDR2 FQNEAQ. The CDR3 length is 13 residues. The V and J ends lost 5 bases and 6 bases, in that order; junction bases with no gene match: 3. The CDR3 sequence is CASSRTGIQPQHF. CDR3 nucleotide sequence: TGTGCCAGCAGCCGGACAGGGATTCAGCCCCAGCATTTT.